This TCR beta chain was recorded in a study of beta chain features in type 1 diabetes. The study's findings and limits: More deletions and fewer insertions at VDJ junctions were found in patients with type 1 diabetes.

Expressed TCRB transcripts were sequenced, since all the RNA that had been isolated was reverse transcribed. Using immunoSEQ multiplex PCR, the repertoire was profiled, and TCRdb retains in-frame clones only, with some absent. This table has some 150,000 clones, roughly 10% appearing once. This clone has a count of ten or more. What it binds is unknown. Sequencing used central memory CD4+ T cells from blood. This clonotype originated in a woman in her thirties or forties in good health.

CDR3 residues: CASSFESGVREQYF. The DNA of the CDR3 is TGTGCCAGCAGCTTTGAATCAGGGGTAAGGGAGCAGTACTTC. This chain connects TRBV5-5 to TRBJ2-7; D might be TRBD1 (6 bases). Germline loops: CDR1 SGHKS, CDR2 YYEKEE (reference sequence). This CDR3 is built from 14 residues. The germline V and J ends were trimmed by 2 bases and 7 bases, with 16 bases remaining between them.